The clone carrying this TCR beta chain occurred once. These data originate in a study of blood T cell repertoires in COVID-19. Study overall: COVID-19 samples from acute and convalescent phases originated in the United States, Italy and Spain. In each case, the material was cDNA or gDNA derived from T cells, B-cell-depleted T cells, or PBMCs.

Libraries were prepared by immunoSEQ multiplex PCR; TCRdb keeps only in-frame clonotypes and omits some of them. Of about 120,000 clones detected, almost 70% appear once; the ten largest clones hold 2% to 2.5%. V shed 4 bases and J 2 bases; nucleotides not matched to a gene: 5. The CDR3 totals 15 residues. Germline CDR1 and CDR2: MDHEN and SYDVKM. The chain uses TRBV28 and TRBJ1-2; 9 bases map to TRBD1. The material sequenced was peripheral blood. This clonotype was sampled from a woman in her 70s with acute or convalescent COVID-19. The CDR3 DNA reads as TGTGCCAGCAGTTCTCGACAGGGGGGAAACTATGGCTACACCTTC. Translated: CASSSRQGGNYGYTF.